This TCR beta chain was captured by sequencing in a study of blood T cell repertoires in COVID-19. Study context: From T cells, B-cell-depleted T cells, or PBMCs came the material, which was cDNA or gDNA.

This CDR3 is built from 18 residues. Germline V gene sequence: CDR1 SGHTA, CDR2 FQGTGA. V was pared by 4 bases and J by 6 bases, with 25 bases between. Sequencing was performed with immunoSEQ multiplex PCR; in TCRdb, only in-frame clones are kept and a portion is missing. The sample has some 320,000 clones, more than 85% seen once. The chain employs TRBV7-3 and TRBJ2-4, with a possible D match to TRBD1 (5 bases). Sequencing was done on a sample of PBMCs or T cells enriched from blood (not recorded which). The receptor was derived from a woman in her twenties or thirties who had been exposed to COVID-19. The CDR3 coding sequence is TGTGCCAGCAGCTCAGGGTCCCTGGTAAGAGGTTATGGAAACATTCAGTACTTC. This translates into CASSSGSLVRGYGNIQYF.